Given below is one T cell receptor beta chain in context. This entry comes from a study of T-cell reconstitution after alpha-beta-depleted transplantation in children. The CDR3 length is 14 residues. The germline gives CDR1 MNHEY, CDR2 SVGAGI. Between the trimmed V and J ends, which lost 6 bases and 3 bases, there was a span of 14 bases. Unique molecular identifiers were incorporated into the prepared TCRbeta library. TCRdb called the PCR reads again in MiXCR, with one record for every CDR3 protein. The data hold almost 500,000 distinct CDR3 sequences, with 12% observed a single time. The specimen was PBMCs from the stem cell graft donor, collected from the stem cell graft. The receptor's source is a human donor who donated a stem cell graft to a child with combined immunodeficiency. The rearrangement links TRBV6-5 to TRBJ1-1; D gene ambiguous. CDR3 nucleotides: TGTGCCAGCAGATACAGCCTGGGATACACTGAAGCTTTCTTT. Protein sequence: CASRYSLGYTEAFF.